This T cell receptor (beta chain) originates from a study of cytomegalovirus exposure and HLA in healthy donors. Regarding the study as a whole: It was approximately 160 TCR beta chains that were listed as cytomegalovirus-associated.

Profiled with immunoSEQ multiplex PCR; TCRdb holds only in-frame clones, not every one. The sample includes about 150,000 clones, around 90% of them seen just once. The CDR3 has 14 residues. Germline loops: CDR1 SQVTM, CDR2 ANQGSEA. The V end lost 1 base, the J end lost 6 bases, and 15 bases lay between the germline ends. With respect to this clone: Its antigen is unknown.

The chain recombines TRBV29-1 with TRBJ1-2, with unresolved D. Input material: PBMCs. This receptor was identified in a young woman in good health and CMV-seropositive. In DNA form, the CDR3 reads TGCAGCGTTGAAGGCTCGGAGGGAGGAGATGGCTACACCTTC. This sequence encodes CSVEGSEGGDGYTF.